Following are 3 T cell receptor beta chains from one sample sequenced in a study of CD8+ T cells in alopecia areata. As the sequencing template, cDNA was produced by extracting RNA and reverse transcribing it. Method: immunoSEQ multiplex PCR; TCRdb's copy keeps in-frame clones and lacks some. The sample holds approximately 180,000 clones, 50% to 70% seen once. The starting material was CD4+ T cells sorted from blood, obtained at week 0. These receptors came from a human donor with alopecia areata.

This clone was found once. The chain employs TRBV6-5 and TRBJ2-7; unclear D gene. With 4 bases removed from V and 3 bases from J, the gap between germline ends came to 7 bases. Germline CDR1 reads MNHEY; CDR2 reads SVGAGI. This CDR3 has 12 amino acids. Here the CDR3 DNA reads TGTGCCAGCAGTTCGCGATTCTACGAGCAGTACTTC. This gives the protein CASSSRFYEQYF.

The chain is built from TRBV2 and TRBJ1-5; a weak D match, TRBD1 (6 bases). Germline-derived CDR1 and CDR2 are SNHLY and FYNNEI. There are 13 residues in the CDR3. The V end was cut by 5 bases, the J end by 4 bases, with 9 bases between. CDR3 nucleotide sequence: TGTGCCAGCAGTAGGACAGAGAATCAGCCCCAGCATTTT. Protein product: CASSRTENQPQHF. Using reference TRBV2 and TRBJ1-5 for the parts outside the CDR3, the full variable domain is EPEVTQTPSHQVTQMGQEVILRCVPISNHLYFYWYRQILGQKVEFLVSFYNNEISEKSEIFDDQFSVERPDGSNFTLKIRSTKLEDSAMYFCASSRTENQPQHFGDGTRLSIL.

The DNA of the CDR3 is TGTGCCAGTAGTACAGCAGACTCCAATCAGCCCCAGCATTTT. It translates to CASSTADSNQPQHF. The chain is built from TRBV19 and TRBJ1-5, with D uncertain. Germline CDR1 and CDR2: LNHDA and SQIVND (reference sequence). V lost 4 bases, J lost 3 bases, and 10 bases lay in between. This CDR3 comprises 14 residues. Full variable domain (remainder filled in from reference TRBV19 and TRBJ1-5): DGGITQSPKYLFRKEGQNVTLSCEQNLNHDAMYWYRQDPGQGLRLIYYSQIVNDFQKGDIAEGYSVSREKKESFPLTVTSAQKNPTAFYLCASSTADSNQPQHFGDGTRLSIL.